These 31 T cell receptor beta chains originate from one sample sequenced in a study of T cell responses to AZD1222 COVID-19 vaccine. Sequenced by immunoSEQ multiplex PCR; TCRdb stores in-frame clones only, minus some. The sample includes around 150,000 clones, about nine tenths seen only once; the top ten take 2% to 2.5%. Specimen: peripheral blood, collected on day 0 of AZD1222 vaccination. These receptors all come from an adult in good health.

The rearrangement uses TRBV7-2 and TRBJ1-2; D is possibly TRBD1 (6 bases). The CDR3 contains 14 residues. Per germline, CDR1 SGHTA and CDR2 FQGNSA. V shed 3 bases and J shed 6 bases, with 14 bases lying between them. DNA for the CDR3: TGTGCCAGCAGCTTGGGGGCGCGAGGTAATGGCTACACCTTC. Amino acids: CASSLGARGNGYTF. The full variable domain, with the rest looked up from reference TRBV7-2 and TRBJ1-2, is GAGVSQSPSNKVTEKGKDVELRCDPISGHTALYWYRQSLGQGLEFLIYFQGNSAPDKSGLPSDRFSAERTGGSVSTLTIQRTQQEDSAVYLCASSLGARGNGYTFGSGTRLTVV.

This clone was counted once. V is TRBV9 and J is TRBJ1-1; maybe TRBD1 (5 bases). This CDR3 contains 13 residues. The V end was cut by 0 bases, the J end by 8 bases, with 11 bases between. Germline V gives CDR1 SGDLS, CDR2 YYNGEE. This CDR3 reads CASSVAQSGEAFF. The CDR3 DNA reads TGTGCCAGCAGCGTAGCTCAGTCAGGGGAAGCTTTCTTT.

The CDR3 is CASSVAQLNQPQHF. CDR3 sequence (DNA): TGTGCCAGCAGCGTGGCCCAGCTGAATCAGCCCCAGCATTTT. The chain has TRBV2 and TRBJ1-5; D is ambiguous. This CDR3 is 14 amino acids long. Germline CDR1 SNHLY, CDR2 FYNNEI. V was cut by 6 bases and J by 4 bases, with 13 bases left in between.

This chain uses TRBV6-6 with TRBJ2-7; D possibly corresponds to TRBD1 (5 bases). V lost 6 bases and J lost 3, with 15 bases in between. The CDR3 extends over 14 amino acids. Germline CDR1 reads MNHNY; CDR2 reads SVGAGI (reference sequence). CDR3 nucleotide sequence: TGTGCCAGCAGACCTCCTGGACAAGACTACGAGCAGTACTTC. The encoded protein is CASRPPGQDYEQYF.

The chain links TRBV5-1 to TRBJ1-1; D remains ambiguous. Trimming cost V 5 bases and J 1 base, with 9 bases left between them. The CDR3 covers 13 residues. The germline CDR1 and CDR2 sequences are SGHRS and YFSETQ. CDR3 loop: CASRPQPNTEAFF. As DNA, the CDR3 is TGCGCCAGCAGACCACAGCCGAACACTGAAGCTTTCTTT.

Here the CDR3 reads CASSISGRSQYF. The CDR3 DNA follows: TGTGCCAGCAGTATTAGCGGGAGATCGCAGTATTTT. The chain is built from TRBV28 and TRBJ2-3, with TRBD2 matching 9 bases. Losses at the gene ends were 5 bases for V and 10 bases for J; bases not matched to a gene: 4. This CDR3 has 12 amino acids. Germline CDR1 MDHEN, CDR2 SYDVKM.

The V gene is TRBV19, the J gene TRBJ2-1; the D is unclear. Germline V lookup: CDR1 LNHDA, CDR2 SQIVND (reference sequence). The CDR3 has 15 residues. V dropped 7 bases and J dropped 0 bases, with 13 bases sitting between them. The DNA for the CDR3 is TGTGCCAGTACCCCAGATCGGAGCTCCTACAATGAGCAGTTCTTC. It yields the protein CASTPDRSSYNEQFF.

This clone was seen just once. This chain joins TRBV6-2 or TRBV6-3 and TRBJ1-4, with D uncertain. The CDR3 runs 12 residues. Germline CDR1 and CDR2: MNHEY and SVGEGT. Trimming pared 4 bases from V and 10 bases from J, leaving 10 bases between. The CDR3 nucleotides read TGTGCCAGCAGTTCGGGGTCGGTAAAACTGTTTTTT. Protein product: CASSSGSVKLFF.

This clone has just one count. The chain employs TRBV5-1 and TRBJ2-1, with D unclear. The CDR3 spans 11 residues. The V and J ends lost 4 bases and 8 bases respectively, with 7 bases between them. Germline CDR1 SGHRS, CDR2 YFSETQ. The CDR3 coding sequence is TGCGCCAGCAGCGACGCGCATGAGCAGTTCTTC. Its protein product is CASSDAHEQFF. The variable domain in full, completed from reference TRBV5-1 and TRBJ2-1, reads KAGVTQTPRYLIKTRGQQVTLSCSPISGHRSVSWYQQTPGQGLQFLFEYFSETQRNKGNFPGRFSGRQFSNSRSEMNVSTLELGDSALYLCASSDAHEQFFGPGTRLTVL.

This rearrangement joins TRBV11-3 to TRBJ1-1; D is undetermined. In germline, CDR1 is SGHNT, CDR2 YENEEA. The CDR3 extends over 13 amino acids. With 0 bases removed from V and 4 bases from J, the gap between germline ends came to 6 bases. CDR3 region: CASSLEVGTEAFF. The CDR3 DNA is TGTGCCAGCAGCTTAGAAGTGGGCACTGAAGCTTTCTTT.

As concerns this clone: This same CDR3 is encoded by further DNA sequences in the sample. The chain joins TRBV6-5 to TRBJ1-1; TRBD1 is a possible D gene (5 bases). Germline lookup yields CDR1 MNHEY and CDR2 SVGAGI. The CDR3 runs to 13 residues. V lost 2 bases to trimming and J lost 3 bases, with 7 bases between them. The CDR3 loop is CASSYGGDTEAFF. CDR3 nucleotides: TGTGCCAGCAGTTACGGGGGGGACACTGAAGCTTTCTTT.

The chain recombines TRBV5-1 with TRBJ2-7; 7 bases fit TRBD1. This CDR3 spans 12 amino acids. CDR1 and CDR2 (germline): SGHRS, YFSETQ. V gave up 3 bases and J gave up 6 bases; unmatched junction bases: 3. In nucleotides, the CDR3 is TGCGCCAGCAGCTCACAGGGGTTCGAGCAGTACTTC. Translating it yields CASSSQGFEQYF.

This chain uses TRBV28 with TRBJ2-1, with a tentative D call TRBD2 (5 bases). Per germline, CDR1 MDHEN and CDR2 SYDVKM. The CDR3 is 15 residues long. V shed 4 bases and J shed 6 bases, with 16 bases lying between them. CDR3: CASSSTLLVSNEQFF. The CDR3 DNA is TGTGCCAGCAGTTCGACTTTACTAGTCTCCAATGAGCAGTTCTTC.

The chain carries TRBV12-3 or TRBV12-4 and TRBJ1-1; no clear D. The V and J ends lost 7 bases and 7 bases respectively, with 16 bases between them. The CDR3 covers 13 residues. CDR3 protein: CASTLDGLIEAFF. As DNA, the CDR3 is TGTGCCAGCACCTTGGACGGACTAATTGAAGCTTTCTTT.

This clone turned up a few times. The chain has TRBV10-3 and TRBJ1-4, with D tentatively TRBD1 (5 bases). Germline loops: CDR1 ENHRY, CDR2 SYGVKD. CDR3 length: 14 residues. Between the trimmed V and J ends, which lost 2 bases and 8 bases, there was a span of 12 bases. The CDR3 loop reads CAISEGAVGEKLFF. The DNA for the CDR3 is TGTGCCATCAGTGAGGGGGCGGTAGGAGAAAAACTGTTTTTT.

J is TRBJ1-6 and V is TRBV28; D might be TRBD1 (6 bases). V lost 4 bases and J 7 bases, leaving 23 bases between the germline ends. Germline V gene data show CDR1 as MDHEN and CDR2 as SYDVKM. CDR3 length equals 18 residues. The DNA of the CDR3 is TGTGCCAGCAGTTCTCCAAGACTTTCCGGGACACAGAATTCACCCCTCCACTTT. Its translation: CASSSPRLSGTQNSPLHF.

The table lists this clone with a few counts. This rearrangement joins TRBV30 to TRBJ1-3; D ambiguous. V dropped 2 bases and J dropped 3 bases, with 17 bases sitting between them. CDR1 and CDR2 from the germline V gene are GTSNPN and SVGIG (reference sequence). CDR3 length equals 16 residues. In DNA form, the CDR3 reads TGTGCCTGGAGTACCCTCTTCGGCGGGTTTGGAAACACCATATATTTT. Residues: CAWSTLFGGFGNTIYF.

The J gene is TRBJ1-6, the V gene TRBV2, with TRBD1 matching 9 bases. V dropped 11 bases and J dropped 10; count of bases not matched to a gene: 9. Germline CDR1 reads SNHLY; CDR2 reads FYNNEI. CDR3 length: 13 amino acids. CDR3 loop: CAGGQGMRSPLHF. The CDR3 nucleotides are TGTGCCGGAGGACAGGGGATGAGATCACCCCTCCACTTT.

CDR3 DNA sequence: TGTGCCAGCTCGCCCGGGGGGTCAGATACGCAGTATTTT. Protein sequence: CASSPGGSDTQYF. V is TRBV18 and J is TRBJ2-3; 7 bases match TRBD2. Per germline, CDR1 KGHSH and CDR2 LQKENI. The CDR3 totals 13 residues. Unmatched junction bases numbered 4, after V lost 6 bases and J lost 4 bases.

For the CDR3, the DNA is TGTGCCAGCAGCTTAGCGTACCAGGGACAGCCCCAGCATTTT. Amino acid sequence: CASSLAYQGQPQHF. This chain connects TRBV7-2 to TRBJ1-5, with D possibly TRBD1 on 5 matching bases. The ends were cut back, 0 bases at V and 7 bases at J, with 10 bases in the middle. Germline-derived CDR1 and CDR2 are SGHTA and FQGNSA. CDR3 length equals 14 residues. Drawing the rest from reference TRBV7-2 and TRBJ1-5, the complete variable domain is GAGVSQSPSNKVTEKGKDVELRCDPISGHTALYWYRQSLGQGLEFLIYFQGNSAPDKSGLPSDRFSAERTGGSVSTLTIQRTQQEDSAVYLCASSLAYQGQPQHFGDGTRLSIL.

The gene calls are TRBV28 and TRBJ1-2; D perhaps matches TRBD1 (5 bases). The germline V gene encodes CDR1 MDHEN and CDR2 SYDVKM. The V end lost 10 bases, the J end lost 2 bases, and 11 bases lay between the germline ends. This CDR3 comprises 12 residues. CDR3 sequence reads: CATSGANYGYTF. The CDR3 bases are TGTGCCACCTCCGGGGCGAACTATGGCTACACCTTC.

The chain has TRBV10-3 and TRBJ2-1; 9 bases are shared with TRBD2. The CDR3 totals 15 residues. V lost 8 bases and J lost 4; bases outside the gene matches: 9. CDR1 is ENHRY and CDR2 is SYGVKD in the germline V gene. The CDR3 loop is CAISNRLADYNEQFF. The CDR3 nucleotides are TGTGCCATCTCTAATAGACTAGCGGATTACAATGAGCAGTTCTTC.

V and J are TRBV27 and TRBJ1-5; D might be TRBD1 (6 bases). CDR1 and CDR2 (germline): MNHEY, SMNVEV (reference sequence). This CDR3 has 14 amino acids. Trimming removed 2 bases at V and 3 bases at J, with 8 bases between. In DNA form, the CDR3 reads TGTGCCAGCAGTTTAACAGGGATCAATCAGCCCCAGCATTTT. Translating it yields CASSLTGINQPQHF.

This clone was detected once. This sequence joins TRBV9 and TRBJ2-1; D may be TRBD1 (5 bases). The germline V gene has CDR1 SGDLS and CDR2 YYNGEE. The CDR3 sequence is 12 residues long. Between the trimmed V and J ends, which lost 5 bases and 7 bases, there was a span of 10 bases. The CDR3 coding sequence is TGTGCCAGCAGTCTTGGGGCGAATGAGCAGTTCTTC. Translated, it gives CASSLGANEQFF.

The chain employs TRBV7-2 and TRBJ1-4, with 8 positions matching TRBD1. The CDR3 extends over 16 amino acids. CDR1 and CDR2 (germline): SGHTA, FQGNSA. V was clipped by 4 bases and J by 7 bases; unmatched bases: 11. The CDR3 here is CASSSGRGQGFEKLFF. DNA of the CDR3: TGTGCCAGCAGCTCGGGAAGAGGACAGGGATTTGAAAAACTGTTTTTT.

V usage is TRBV2 and J usage is TRBJ1-1, with no clear D. This CDR3 has 14 residues. CDR1 is SNHLY, CDR2 FYNNEI, per germline. Trimming cost V 6 bases and J 5 bases, with 16 bases left between them. The CDR3 loop is CASSLQRAGTEAFF. In nucleotides, the CDR3 is TGTGCCAGCAGCTTACAGAGGGCGGGGACTGAAGCTTTCTTT.

The chain has TRBV5-1 and TRBJ2-1, with 9 nucleotides matching TRBD2. The J segment lost 0 bases and the V segment lost 3 bases, leaving 10 bases of the junction unmatched. The CDR3 loop spans 18 amino acids. Germline V gives CDR1 SGHRS, CDR2 YFSETQ. DNA of the CDR3: TGCGCCAGCAGCTCGACTAGCGGAGTTTTTAGCTCCTACAATGAGCAGTTCTTC. It is translated as CASSSTSGVFSSYNEQFF.

This rearrangement joins TRBV19 to TRBJ2-3, with 14 nucleotides matching TRBD2. CDR3 length: 16 residues. Germline V gives CDR1 LNHDA, CDR2 SQIVND (reference sequence). The V gene end was trimmed by 4 bases and the J gene end by 6 bases; junction bases not matched to a gene: 6. The CDR3 reads CASSRGLAGEGDTQYF. CDR3 coding DNA: TGTGCCAGTAGTAGGGGACTAGCGGGAGAGGGGGATACGCAGTATTTT.

The CDR3 nucleotides read TGTGCCAGCAGTTTATGGACGACAGAAACAGATACGCAGTATTTT. This gives the protein CASSLWTTETDTQYF. The chain is built from TRBV27 and TRBJ2-3, with a tentative D call TRBD1 (5 bases). Germline V gene sequence: CDR1 MNHEY, CDR2 SMNVEV (reference sequence). The germline V and J ends were trimmed by 1 base and 3 bases, with 11 bases remaining between them. There are 15 residues in the CDR3.

The V and J genes are TRBV6-2 or TRBV6-3 and TRBJ2-1; D is undetermined. The CDR3 consists of 15 residues. Germline CDR1 MNHEY, CDR2 SVGEGT. Between the trimmed V and J ends, which lost 0 bases and 5 bases, there was a span of 11 bases. CDR3 sequence reads: CASSYSAYKNNEQFF. For the CDR3, the DNA is TGTGCCAGCAGTTACTCGGCCTATAAGAACAATGAGCAGTTCTTC.

The chain carries TRBV5-6 and TRBJ2-7; 10 nucleotides line up with TRBD2. V gave up 2 bases and J gave up 5 bases; unmatched junction bases: 13. CDR3 length: 17 amino acids. Per the germline V gene, CDR1 is SGHDT and CDR2 is YYEEEE. The CDR3 reads CASSFWGPGLAIDEQYF. The DNA for the CDR3 is TGTGCCAGCAGCTTCTGGGGGCCGGGACTAGCGATAGACGAGCAGTACTTC.